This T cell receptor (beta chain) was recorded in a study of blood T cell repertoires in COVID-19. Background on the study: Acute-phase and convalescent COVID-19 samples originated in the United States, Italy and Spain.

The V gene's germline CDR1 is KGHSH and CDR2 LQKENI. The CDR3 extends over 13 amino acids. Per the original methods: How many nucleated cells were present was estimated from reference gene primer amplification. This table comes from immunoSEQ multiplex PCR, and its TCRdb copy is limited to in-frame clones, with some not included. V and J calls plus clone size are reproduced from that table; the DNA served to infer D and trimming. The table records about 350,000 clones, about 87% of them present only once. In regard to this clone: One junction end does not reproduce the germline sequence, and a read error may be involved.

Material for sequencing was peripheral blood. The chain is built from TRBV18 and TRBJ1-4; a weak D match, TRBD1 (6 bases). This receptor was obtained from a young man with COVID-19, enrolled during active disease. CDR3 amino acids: CASSPGTSPLAAF. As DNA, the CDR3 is TGTGCCAGCTCACCGGGGACATCACCCTTAGCTGCTTTT.